The next 27 T cell receptor beta chains were all read from a single sample in a study of blood T cell repertoires in COVID-19. Repertoires were generated with immunoSEQ multiplex PCR, while TCRdb's copy carries only in-frame clones and drops some. The top ten clones hold around 3.2% of a sample with some 250,000 clones, approximately 86% of them seen once. The sequenced sample consisted of peripheral blood. The origin of the receptors is a woman aged 18 to 35 with acute or convalescent COVID-19.

This chain joins TRBV6-5 and TRBJ2-1; D gene ambiguous. Per the germline V gene, CDR1 is MNHEY and CDR2 is SVGAGI. Trimming left V 5 bases short and J 1 base short, with 6 bases between. The CDR3 has 13 amino acids. CDR3 nucleotides: TGTGCCAGCAGTCAGGAATCCTACAATGAGCAGTTCTTC. This gives the protein CASSQESYNEQFF.

This chain links TRBV14 with TRBJ2-7; the match to TRBD2 covers 8 bases. In germline, CDR1 is SGHDN, CDR2 FVKESK. The CDR3 sequence is 16 residues long. V lost 1 base, J lost 0 bases, and 5 bases stayed unmatched. CDR3 amino acids: CASSQVPAGDSYEQYF. Here the CDR3 DNA reads TGTGCCAGCAGCCAAGTCCCAGCGGGAGACTCCTACGAGCAGTACTTC.

The chain joins TRBV7-8 to TRBJ1-5, with 10 bases that match TRBD1. The ends lost 3 bases at V and 4 bases at J; junction bases unmatched: 3. Germline V CDR1 and CDR2: SGHVS, FQNEAQ. The CDR3 has 15 amino acids. The CDR3 DNA is TGTGCCAGCAGCTTCGGGACAGGGGTAAATCAGCCCCAGCATTTT. Amino acids: CASSFGTGVNQPQHF.

This chain uses TRBV15 with TRBJ2-1, with D possibly TRBD2 on 6 matching bases. In germline, CDR1 is LNHNV, CDR2 YYDKDF (reference sequence). This CDR3 has 14 amino acids. Trimming took 2 bases from V and 15 from J, leaving 20 bases between them. The CDR3 region has the DNA TGTGCCACCAGCAGACACTCCGGGACTCCCACTGGGTTCTTC. Its protein product is CATSRHSGTPTGFF.

This clone was observed a few times. J is TRBJ2-1 and V is TRBV3-1 (or the pseudogene TRBV3-2), with 10 bases fitting TRBD2. Losses at the gene ends were 1 base for V and 9 bases for J; bases not matched to a gene: 9. The CDR3 runs to 16 residues. Germline loops: CDR1 LGHDT, CDR2 YNNKEL (reference sequence). DNA of the CDR3: TGTGCCAGCAGCCAAGCCCCCAGCGGGAGGGCATCTGAGCAGTTCTTC. Residues: CASSQAPSGRASEQFF.

A word on this clone: Other DNA sequences in this sample translate to the same CDR3. The J gene is TRBJ1-5, the V gene TRBV30; D is uncertain. V was trimmed by 1 base and J by 4 bases, leaving 8 bases between them. Germline V gene data show CDR1 as GTSNPN and CDR2 as SVGIG (reference sequence). CDR3 length: 13 amino acids. The CDR3 bases are TGTGCCTGGAGTGGGCAGGAAAATCAGCCCCAGCATTTT. Protein product: CAWSGQENQPQHF.

V and J are TRBV3-1 (or the pseudogene TRBV3-2) and TRBJ2-7, with 8 bases fitting TRBD1. From germline, CDR1 is LGHDT and CDR2 YNNKEL (reference sequence). CDR3 length: 15 residues. V shed 4 bases, J shed 4 bases, and the junction held 9 bases outside the gene matches. CDR3 loop: CASSPPGQGWYEQYF. CDR3 DNA: TGTGCCAGCAGCCCTCCAGGACAGGGCTGGTACGAGCAGTACTTC.

This clone has just one count. This chain connects TRBV7-9 to TRBJ2-5, with no clear D. Trimming stripped 5 bases from V and 1 base from J, with 5 bases between. The CDR3 is 12 amino acids. CDR1 is SEHNR and CDR2 is FQNEAQ in the germline V gene (reference sequence). The CDR3 DNA reads as TGTGCCAGCAGCCAAGCCCAAGAGACCCAGTACTTC. Translating gives CASSQAQETQYF. The variable domain in full, completed from reference TRBV7-9 and TRBJ2-5, reads DTGVSQNPRHKITKRGQNVTFRCDPISEHNRLYWYRQTLGQGPEFLTYFQNEAQLEKSRLLSDRFSAERPKGSFSTLEIQRTEQGDSAMYLCASSQAQETQYFGPGTRLLVL.

The chain combines TRBV7-2 with TRBJ2-7, with D perhaps matching TRBD1 (6 bases). Germline V gene sequence: CDR1 SGHTA, CDR2 FQGNSA. V was clipped by 3 bases and J by 2 bases, with 11 bases between them. The CDR3 spans 14 residues. The CDR3 loop reads CASSLGDKAYEQYF. The CDR3 DNA is TGTGCCAGCAGCTTGGGGGACAAGGCCTACGAGCAGTACTTC.

The chain combines TRBV2 with TRBJ2-2; 7 nucleotides agree with TRBD2. The germline V gene has CDR1 SNHLY and CDR2 FYNNEI. The CDR3 runs 16 residues. V lost 7 bases, J lost 0 bases, and 8 bases stayed unmatched. The DNA for the CDR3 is TGTGCCAGCACTACCTCTAGCGGCTCGAACACCGGGGAGCTGTTTTTT. This sequence encodes CASTTSSGSNTGELFF.

The V gene is TRBV5-1, the J gene TRBJ1-3, with a tentative D call TRBD1 (5 bases). Per germline, CDR1 SGHRS and CDR2 YFSETQ. Deletions cut 3 bases from V and 0 bases from J, with 13 bases between. CDR3 length equals 16 residues. The CDR3 loop reads CASSSQGVVSGNTIYF. The CDR3 nucleotides are TGCGCCAGCAGCTCTCAAGGGGTGGTCTCTGGAAACACCATATATTTT.

In this sample, this clone turned up once. The chain carries TRBV9 and TRBJ2-7, with TRBD1 identical over 10 bases. CDR1 is SGDLS and CDR2 is YYNGEE in the germline V gene. Trimming took 5 bases from V and 5 from J; bases not matched to a gene: 10. This CDR3 has 15 amino acids. The chain's CDR3 is CASSRGQGGPDEQYF. DNA of the CDR3: TGTGCCAGCAGTCGCGGACAGGGGGGTCCCGACGAGCAGTACTTC.

The chain couples TRBV5-6 to TRBJ2-7, with TRBD2 matching 8 bases. The CDR3 spans 13 residues. J was trimmed by 9 bases and V by 0 bases; bases with no gene match: 5. Germline lookup yields CDR1 SGHDT and CDR2 YYEEEE. The CDR3 spells CASSLGVSGRQYF. The CDR3 nucleotides read TGTGCCAGCAGCTTGGGGGTCAGCGGGAGGCAGTACTTC.

The rearrangement joins TRBV6-5 to TRBJ1-1; 7 bases agree with TRBD1. Trimming cost V 2 bases and J 1 base; bases outside gene matches: 1. CDR1 MNHEY and CDR2 SVGAGI come from the germline V gene. The CDR3 is made up of 14 amino acids. The CDR3, as DNA: TGTGCCAGCAGTTACCGACAGGGGAACACTGAAGCTTTCTTT. This sequence encodes CASSYRQGNTEAFF.

The chain joins TRBV19 to TRBJ1-2, with a weak D call TRBD1 (6 bases). Germline CDR1 reads LNHDA; CDR2 reads SQIVND (reference sequence). The CDR3 has 15 residues. Trimming shortened V by 3 bases and J by 1 base, and 12 bases separated the two germline ends. As DNA, the CDR3 is TGTGCCAGTAGTATGCAGGGGTTAGGTAACTATGGCTACACCTTC. Amino acid sequence: CASSMQGLGNYGYTF.

This clone was picked up one time. This chain links TRBV28 with TRBJ1-5; D not resolved. The germline V gene has CDR1 MDHEN and CDR2 SYDVKM. The V gene lost 3 bases and the J gene lost 7 bases, with 13 bases spanning the gap. The length of the CDR3 is 14 residues. CDR3 protein: CASSLGFGEQPQHF. The CDR3 coding sequence is TGTGCCAGCAGTTTGGGGTTCGGGGAGCAGCCCCAGCATTTT.

This clone was detected once. This rearrangement joins TRBV5-1 to TRBJ2-2; a weak D match, TRBD2 (5 bases). The V end lost 4 bases, the J end lost 0 bases, and 13 bases lay between the germline ends. The CDR3 has 16 amino acids. CDR1 and CDR2 from the germline V gene are SGHRS and YFSETQ. The CDR3: CASSLGRNSNTGELFF. CDR3 DNA: TGCGCCAGCAGCCTGGGGAGAAATTCGAACACCGGGGAGCTGTTTTTT.

The chain couples TRBV28 to TRBJ2-1; 10 bases line up with TRBD2. Germline CDR1 and CDR2: MDHEN and SYDVKM. The CDR3 runs to 16 residues. J gave up 6 bases and V 3 bases, and 8 bases lay outside the gene matches. The DNA of the CDR3 is TGTGCCAGCAGTTTGTCCAGCGGGAGGGGGGGCAATGAGCAGTTCTTC. Translation: CASSLSSGRGGNEQFF.

CDR3 DNA sequence: TGCGCCAGCAGCTTTGCTACAGATTCTAACTATGGCTACACCTTC. The encoded protein is CASSFATDSNYGYTF. This rearrangement joins TRBV5-1 to TRBJ1-2, with D unresolved. Germline V gene data show CDR1 as SGHRS and CDR2 as YFSETQ. The CDR3 runs to 15 residues. V was clipped by 2 bases and J by 0 bases, with 11 bases between them.

This clone was seen a few times. The CDR3 DNA sequence: TGCGCCAGCAGGGCAAACAGGGTATCTCAATACGAGCAGTACTTC. It encodes CASRANRVSQYEQYF. The chain is built from TRBV10-2 and TRBJ2-7, with D tentatively TRBD1 (6 bases). V was cut by 6 bases and J by 4 bases, with 19 bases left in between. CDR3 size: 15 residues. Per the germline V gene, CDR1 is WSHSY and CDR2 is SAAADI.

The sample holds many counts of this clone. The CDR3 DNA reads TGTGCCAGCAGCTTGCGGCAGGGAGGAAGGCAGCCCCAGCATTTT. Its translation is CASSLRQGGRQPQHF. The chain joins TRBV5-6 to TRBJ1-5; possible D gene TRBD1, 5 bases. The CDR3 loop spans 15 amino acids. Germline V gene lookup returns CDR1 SGHDT and CDR2 YYEEEE. V shed 1 base and J shed 7 bases, with 15 bases lying between them.

This clone was counted a few times. The chain employs TRBV6-5 and TRBJ1-2; no firm D call. V lost 4 bases and J 8 bases, leaving 11 bases between the germline ends. This CDR3 region has 12 residues. Germline CDR1 reads MNHEY; CDR2 reads SVGAGI. CDR3 loop: CASSSQAIGYTF. In DNA form, the CDR3 reads TGTGCCAGCAGTTCCCAGGCCATAGGCTACACCTTC.

Points on this clone: Other DNA sequences in this specimen translate into the identical CDR3. The genes are TRBV28 and TRBJ2-1; D gene uncertain. Trimming stripped 0 bases from V and 6 bases from J, with 3 bases between. CDR3 length: 12 residues. CDR1 and CDR2 from the germline V gene are MDHEN and SYDVKM. CDR3 coding DNA: TGTGCCAGCAGTTTATGGAGCAATGAGCAGTTCTTC. Translation: CASSLWSNEQFF.

This clone was observed a single time. The chain joins TRBV6-4 to TRBJ1-1; TRBD1 aligns across 7 bases. The CDR3 runs to 13 residues. J was trimmed by 1 base and V by 8 bases; bases with no gene match: 4. The germline CDR1 and CDR2 sequences are MRHNA and SNTAGT. The CDR3 DNA reads TGTGCCAGCGCCCGGGACAGGAACACTGAAGCTTTCTTT. Protein sequence: CASARDRNTEAFF.

The chain recombines TRBV6-5 with TRBJ1-2; TRBD1 matches 7 bases. This CDR3 spans 15 amino acids. Germline V gives CDR1 MNHEY, CDR2 SVGAGI. V shed 7 bases, J shed 4 bases, and the junction held 12 bases outside the gene matches. The CDR3 coding sequence is TGTGCCAGCACCGATCAGGGGGGAGTTGGCTATGGCTACACCTTC. As protein: CASTDQGGVGYGYTF.

CDR3 bases: TGTGCCAGCAGCTTAGGAGGACAGGGGTACAATGAGCAGTTCTTC. Protein sequence: CASSLGGQGYNEQFF. The chain recombines TRBV7-9 with TRBJ2-1; 9 nucleotides agree with TRBD1. J gave up 4 bases and V 1 base, and 2 bases lay outside the gene matches. CDR3 length equals 15 residues. The V gene's germline CDR1 is SEHNR and CDR2 FQNEAQ (reference sequence).

The chain carries TRBV6-2 or TRBV6-3 and TRBJ2-7, with TRBD1 matching 8 bases. The CDR3 is 14 amino acids. In germline, CDR1 is MNHEY, CDR2 SVGEGT. Trimming cost V 5 bases and J 3 bases; bases outside gene matches: 6. In DNA, the CDR3 is TGTGCCAGCAGTACGTGGGACAGGAGCTACGAGCAGTACTTC. Its translation is CASSTWDRSYEQYF.